The table lists the clone carrying this T cell receptor beta chain with a count of one. The antigen remains unidentified. Germline loops: CDR1 GTSNPN, CDR2 SVGIG (reference sequence). The CDR3 is made up of 16 amino acids. The J segment lost 3 bases and the V segment lost 2 bases, leaving 8 bases of the junction unmatched. These data belong to a study of monozygotic twins with cystic fibrosis. Whole-study findings and limits: J usage was most co-twin-similar in 8 of 16 pairs, V in 13.

The assay was immunoSEQ multiplex PCR, and TCRdb's table has in-frame clones only and misses some. The sample holds 25,000 to 30,000 clones, about 85% seen once. Sequencing was done on a sample of blood. This TCR came from a girl aged 2 to 9 with cystic fibrosis. The V gene is TRBV30, the J gene TRBJ1-5, with 9 bases lining up with TRBD1. The CDR3 DNA follows: TGTGCCTGGAGTCTTTGGACAGGGGAGAACAATCAGCCCCAGCATTTT. It specifies CAWSLWTGENNQPQHF. Full variable domain (rest looked up from reference TRBV30 and TRBJ1-5): SQTIHQWPATLVQPVGSPLSLECTVEGTSNPNLYWYRQAAGRGLQLLFYSVGIGQISSEVPQNLSASRPQDRQFILSSKKLLLSDSGFYLCAWSLWTGENNQPQHFGDGTRLSIL.